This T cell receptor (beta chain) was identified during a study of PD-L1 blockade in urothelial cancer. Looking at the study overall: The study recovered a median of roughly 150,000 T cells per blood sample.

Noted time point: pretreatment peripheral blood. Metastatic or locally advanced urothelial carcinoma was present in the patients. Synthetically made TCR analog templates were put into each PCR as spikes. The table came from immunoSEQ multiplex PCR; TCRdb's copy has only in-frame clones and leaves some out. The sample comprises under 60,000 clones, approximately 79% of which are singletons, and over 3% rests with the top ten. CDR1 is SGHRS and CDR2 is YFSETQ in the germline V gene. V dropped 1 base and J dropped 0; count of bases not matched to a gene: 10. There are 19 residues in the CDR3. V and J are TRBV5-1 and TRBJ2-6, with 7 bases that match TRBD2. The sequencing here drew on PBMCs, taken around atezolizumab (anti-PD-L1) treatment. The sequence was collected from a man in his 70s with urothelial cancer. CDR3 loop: CASSLWASGSLSGANVLTF. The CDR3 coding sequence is TGCGCCAGCAGCTTGTGGGCTAGCGGTTCCCTCTCTGGGGCCAACGTCCTGACTTTC.